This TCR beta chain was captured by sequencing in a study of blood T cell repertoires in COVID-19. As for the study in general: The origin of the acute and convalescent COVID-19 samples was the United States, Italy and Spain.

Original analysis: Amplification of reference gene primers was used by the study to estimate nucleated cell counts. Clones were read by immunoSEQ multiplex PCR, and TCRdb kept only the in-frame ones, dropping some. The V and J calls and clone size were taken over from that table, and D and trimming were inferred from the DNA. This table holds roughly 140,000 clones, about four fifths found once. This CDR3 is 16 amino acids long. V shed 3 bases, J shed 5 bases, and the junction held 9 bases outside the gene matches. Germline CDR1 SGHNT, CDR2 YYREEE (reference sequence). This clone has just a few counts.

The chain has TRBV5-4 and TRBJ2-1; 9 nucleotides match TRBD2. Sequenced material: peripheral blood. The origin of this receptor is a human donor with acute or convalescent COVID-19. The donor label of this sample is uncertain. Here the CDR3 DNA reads TGTGCCAGCAGCTCGTCGGGCGGGGGGGCCAACAATGAGCAGTTCTTC. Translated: CASSSSGGGANNEQFF.